These 31 T cell receptor beta chains share one sample of origin, sequenced in a study of blood T cell repertoires in COVID-19. The repertoire was sequenced with immunoSEQ multiplex PCR; TCRdb's copy has only in-frame clones and lacks some. The sample includes approximately 200,000 clones, about nine tenths of them seen just once. Sequenced material: peripheral blood. The receptor set was obtained from a woman aged 60-75 years with acute or convalescent COVID-19.

Notes on this clone: The same CDR3 is also encoded by other DNA sequences in this sample. V and J are TRBV28 and TRBJ2-6; D remains unclear. CDR3 length equals 13 residues. CDR1 is MDHEN, CDR2 SYDVKM, per germline. V was trimmed by 8 bases and J by 1 base, leaving 6 bases between them. The CDR3 DNA sequence: TGTGCCAGCGCCGGGTCTGGGGCCAACGTCCTGACTTTC. Translated, it gives CASAGSGANVLTF.

This chain connects TRBV12-3 or TRBV12-4 to TRBJ2-4, with a weak D call TRBD1 (5 bases). V lost 5 bases and J 12 bases, leaving 14 bases between the germline ends. The CDR3 length is 12 residues. This CDR3 reads CASSTLTVNQYF. CDR3 nucleotide sequence: TGTGCCAGCAGTACCTTGACAGTTAATCAGTACTTC.

There are a few counts of this clone. This rearrangement joins TRBV20-1 to TRBJ2-1; 11 nucleotides match TRBD2. The trim removed 3 bases at V and 7 bases at J, leaving 5 bases unmatched. This CDR3 region has 14 residues. Germline V lookup: CDR1 DFQATT, CDR2 SNEGSKA (reference sequence). CDR3 DNA sequence: TGCAGTGCTAGTTATAGCGGGGGGGTGAATGAGCAGTTCTTC. Translated: CSASYSGGVNEQFF.

The J gene is TRBJ2-7, the V gene TRBV4-1; maybe TRBD2 (6 bases). From germline, CDR1 is MGHRA and CDR2 YSYEKL. The CDR3 extends over 15 amino acids. The V gene lost 0 bases and the J gene lost 5 bases, with 14 bases spanning the gap. CDR3 protein: CASSQEEGRPHEQYF. The CDR3 DNA reads as TGCGCCAGCAGCCAAGAGGAGGGCAGGCCCCACGAGCAGTACTTC.

The V and J genes are TRBV11-1 and TRBJ2-7; D is possibly TRBD1 (6 bases). There are 15 residues in the CDR3. Germline CDR1 and CDR2: SGHAT and FQDESV (reference sequence). Trimming stripped 7 bases from V and 2 bases from J, with 18 bases between. CDR3 sequence reads: CASTNRAGHTYEQYF. The CDR3 bases are TGTGCCAGCACCAACAGGGCCGGACATACCTACGAGCAGTACTTC. The variable domain in full, with the rest retrieved from reference TRBV11-1 and TRBJ2-7, is EAEVAQSPRYKITEKSQAVAFWCDPISGHATLYWYRQILGQGPELLVQFQDESVVDDSQLPKDRFSAERLKGVDSTLKIQPAELGDSAMYLCASTNRAGHTYEQYFGPGTRLTVT.

The chain recombines TRBV10-2 with TRBJ2-7; D might be TRBD1 (6 bases). The V end lost 8 bases, the J end lost 3 bases, and 11 bases lay between the germline ends. Germline CDR1 WSHSY, CDR2 SAAADI. The CDR3 has 12 residues. CDR3 nucleotide sequence: TGCGCCAGCCGACAGGCGGACTACGAGCAGTACTTC. This gives the protein CASRQADYEQYF.

The chain employs TRBV19 and TRBJ1-3; D not resolved. Trimming removed 3 bases at V and 0 bases at J, with 9 bases between. The CDR3 length is 15 residues. Looked up from germline, CDR1 is LNHDA and CDR2 is SQIVND (reference sequence). CDR3 residues: CASSIELISGNTIYF. In DNA form, the CDR3 reads TGTGCCAGTAGTATCGAACTCATCTCTGGAAACACCATATATTTT.

The genes are TRBV7-7 and TRBJ2-3, with TRBD2 matching over 7 bases. V lost 5 bases, J lost 4 bases, and 6 bases stayed unmatched. CDR1 is SSHAT, CDR2 FNYEAQ, per germline (reference sequence). The CDR3 sequence is 14 residues long. The CDR3 spells CASSGPRGADTQYF. The DNA for the CDR3 is TGTGCCAGCAGCGGACCTCGGGGGGCAGATACGCAGTATTTT.

This chain connects TRBV27 to TRBJ1-1; possibly TRBD1 for D (6 bases). Germline assignment: CDR1 MNHEY and CDR2 SMNVEV (reference sequence). The CDR3 is 15 residues long. The V end was cut by 3 bases, the J end by 4 bases, with 15 bases between. The CDR3: CASSFRRGAGTEAFF. CDR3 coding DNA: TGTGCCAGCAGTTTCCGCCGGGGGGCTGGCACTGAAGCTTTCTTT.

The chain employs TRBV15 and TRBJ1-5; 8 nucleotides align to TRBD1. This CDR3 region has 18 residues. Per germline, CDR1 LNHNV and CDR2 YYDKDF (reference sequence). Trimming at V came to 5 bases and at J to 0 bases, leaving 12 bases not matched to a gene. The CDR3 nucleotides are TGTGCCACCAGCCCCGAGGCACAGGGGGTTAATAGCAATCAGCCCCAGCATTTT. Amino acids: CATSPEAQGVNSNQPQHF.

The chain joins TRBV6-6 to TRBJ1-6; possibly TRBD1 for D (5 bases). Germline CDR1 reads MNHNY; CDR2 reads SVGAGI (reference sequence). This CDR3 spans 13 amino acids. Trimming removed 7 bases from V and 5 bases from J, with 9 bases in between. Written as DNA, the CDR3 is TGTGCCAGCACGGACACAGATAATTCACCCCTCCACTTT. It encodes CASTDTDNSPLHF.

The rearrangement links TRBV11-2 to TRBJ2-1; D gene ambiguous. CDR3 length: 15 amino acids. The V end lost 0 bases, the J end lost 6 bases, and 12 bases lay between the germline ends. From germline, CDR1 is SGHAT and CDR2 FQNNGV. CDR3 region: CASSLERFNGNEQFF. The DNA for the CDR3 is TGTGCCAGCAGCTTAGAGAGGTTCAACGGCAATGAGCAGTTCTTC.

The chain combines TRBV12-5 with TRBJ1-5; 11 bases fit TRBD1. CDR3 length: 16 amino acids. With V trimmed by 4 bases and J by 6 bases, 8 bases remained unmatched. Per germline, CDR1 LGHNT and CDR2 FRNRAP. The CDR3 region is CASGSPDRGPGQPQHF. The CDR3, as DNA: TGTGCTAGTGGTTCACCGGACAGGGGGCCTGGTCAGCCCCAGCATTTT.

The chain is built from TRBV30 and TRBJ2-6; 8 positions match TRBD1. The CDR3 is made up of 18 amino acids. Trimming took 0 bases from V and 2 from J; bases not matched to a gene: 9. Germline-derived CDR1 and CDR2 are GTSNPN and SVGIG (reference sequence). The CDR3 spells CAWSVRRRGLAGANVLTF. The CDR3 nucleotides read TGTGCCTGGAGTGTAAGACGCAGGGGGCTAGCTGGGGCCAACGTCCTGACTTTC.

The chain has TRBV7-2 and TRBJ2-5, with D possibly matching TRBD1 (6 bases). There are 13 residues in the CDR3. In germline, CDR1 is SGHTA, CDR2 FQGNSA. V was cut by 2 bases and J by 4 bases, with 8 bases left in between. The CDR3 protein is CASSLNRAETQYF. For the CDR3, the DNA is TGTGCCAGCAGCTTAAACAGGGCAGAGACCCAGTACTTC.

This clone was found a few times. The chain couples TRBV7-8 to TRBJ1-1; D is possibly TRBD1 (5 bases). This CDR3 contains 15 residues. Trimming removed 5 bases at V and 1 base at J, with 14 bases between. The germline V gene has CDR1 SGHVS and CDR2 FQNEAQ. CDR3 DNA sequence: TGTGCCAGCAGCCGTGGGGCAGGTCCGAACACTGAAGCTTTCTTT. Its translation is CASSRGAGPNTEAFF. The entire variable domain, with the rest obtained from reference TRBV7-8 and TRBJ1-1, is as follows: GAGVSQSPRYKVAKRGQDVALRCDPISGHVSLFWYQQALGQGPEFLTYFQNEAQLDKSGLPSDRFFAERPEGSVSTLKIQRTQQEDSAVYLCASSRGAGPNTEAFFGQGTRLTVV.

This clone was seen just once. The J gene is TRBJ2-7, the V gene TRBV28; D is perhaps TRBD2 (6 bases). This CDR3 spans 15 amino acids. Germline V gene lookup returns CDR1 MDHEN and CDR2 SYDVKM. Trimming pared 2 bases from V and 3 bases from J, leaving 14 bases between. CDR3 DNA: TGTGCCAGCAGTTTAGTGGGAGTGGGGGGCTACGAGCAGTACTTC. Encoded protein: CASSLVGVGGYEQYF.

There are a few counts of this clone. The chain couples TRBV18 to TRBJ1-5; TRBD1 might be the D (6 bases). The ends were cut back, 3 bases at V and 6 bases at J, with 12 bases in the middle. The CDR3 consists of 14 residues. Germline CDR1 is KGHSH and CDR2 is LQKENI. This chain's CDR3 is CASSPNLGGQPQHF. CDR3 nucleotides: TGTGCCAGCTCACCCAATTTAGGGGGTCAGCCCCAGCATTTT.

The sample holds a few counts of this clone. V and J are TRBV6-5 and TRBJ1-2, with 11 nucleotides matching TRBD1. The CDR3 is made up of 14 amino acids. V shed 10 bases and J 8 bases; nucleotides not matched to a gene: 12. Germline CDR1 MNHEY, CDR2 SVGAGI. For the CDR3, the DNA is TGTGCCATCCGCCTTCCTGGGACAGGGGGAGGCTACACCTTC. Translating gives CAIRLPGTGGGYTF.

V gene TRBV12-3 or TRBV12-4 combines with J gene TRBJ1-4; D is unresolved. Trimming removed 6 bases at V and 16 bases at J, with 18 bases between. The CDR3 runs 12 residues. In DNA form, the CDR3 reads TGTGCCAGCAGCAAGGGAGAGGGCAAAAAGTTTTTT. Protein product: CASSKGEGKKFF.

This sequence joins TRBV20-1 and TRBJ1-2; D uncertain. Trimming cost V 4 bases and J 7 bases, with 7 bases left between them. This CDR3 is 10 amino acids long. Germline loops: CDR1 DFQATT, CDR2 SNEGSKA (reference sequence). The DNA for the CDR3 is TGCAGTGCTAAACGGGGTGGCTACACCTTC. Amino acids: CSAKRGGYTF.

This rearrangement joins TRBV28 to TRBJ2-7; 9 bases line up with TRBD2. The J segment lost 1 base and the V segment lost 6 bases, leaving 13 bases of the junction unmatched. The CDR3 is made up of 17 amino acids. Germline V gene lookup returns CDR1 MDHEN and CDR2 SYDVKM. This CDR3 reads CASRLNYGTSRSYEQYF. DNA of the CDR3: TGTGCCAGCAGGTTAAACTACGGGACTAGCAGATCCTACGAGCAGTACTTC.

The chain combines TRBV5-1 with TRBJ2-1, with a weak D call TRBD1 (6 bases). CDR3 length: 15 amino acids. Germline CDR1 SGHRS, CDR2 YFSETQ. Trimming took 4 bases from V and 6 from J, leaving 17 bases between them. The CDR3 coding sequence is TGCGCCAGCAGCAGGACCGGGACATTCCCCAATGAGCAGTTCTTC. Translated, it gives CASSRTGTFPNEQFF. Supplemented by reference TRBV5-1 and TRBJ2-1, the full variable domain reads KAGVTQTPRYLIKTRGQQVTLSCSPISGHRSVSWYQQTPGQGLQFLFEYFSETQRNKGNFPGRFSGRQFSNSRSEMNVSTLELGDSALYLCASSRTGTFPNEQFFGPGTRLTVL.

This chain uses TRBV27 with TRBJ2-7, with 12 bases lining up with TRBD2. CDR3 length: 16 amino acids. V was clipped by 2 bases and J by 1 base; unmatched bases: 3. The V gene's germline CDR1 is MNHEY and CDR2 SMNVEV (reference sequence). In DNA, the CDR3 is TGTGCCAGCAGTTTACAAGGACTAGCGGGATCCTACGAGCAGTACTTC. Its translation is CASSLQGLAGSYEQYF.

The chain joins TRBV30 to TRBJ1-1; 7 nucleotides line up with TRBD1. Germline CDR1 and CDR2: GTSNPN and SVGIG (reference sequence). The CDR3 length is 14 residues. With 1 base clipped from V and 4 bases from J, the junction kept 6 bases outside the gene matches. CDR3 residues: CAWSDRGVSTEAFF. The CDR3, as DNA: TGTGCCTGGAGTGACAGGGGAGTGAGCACTGAAGCTTTCTTT.

The CDR3 region has the DNA TGCGCCAGCAGCTTTACAACAGGAACGACAGATACGCAGTATTTT. It yields the protein CASSFTTGTTDTQYF. J is TRBJ2-3 and V is TRBV5-1, with D perhaps TRBD1 (5 bases). This CDR3 is 15 amino acids long. The V end lost 2 bases, the J end lost 3 bases, and 13 bases lay between the germline ends. CDR1 and CDR2 (germline): SGHRS, YFSETQ.

V is TRBV6-2 or TRBV6-3 and J is TRBJ1-5; D is unresolved. CDR1 and CDR2 (germline): MNHEY, SVGEGT. The germline V and J ends were trimmed by 6 bases and 4 bases, with 13 bases remaining between them. CDR3 length: 14 residues. The DNA of the CDR3 is TGTGCCAGCAGCCCGGGAGGGTTGAATCAGCCCCAGCATTTT. It translates to CASSPGGLNQPQHF.

The CDR3 sequence is CASGPQGYNSPLHF. The CDR3 DNA reads TGTGCCAGCGGGCCCCAGGGGTATAATTCACCCCTCCACTTT. This chain uses TRBV25-1 with TRBJ1-6; possible D gene TRBD1, 6 bases. Germline V lookup: CDR1 MGHDK, CDR2 SYGVNS. V gave up 8 bases and J gave up 4 bases, with 12 bases separating them. This CDR3 contains 14 residues.

The J gene is TRBJ1-6, the V gene TRBV25-1; D is perhaps TRBD1 (5 bases). Looked up from germline, CDR1 is MGHDK and CDR2 is SYGVNS. V was pared by 1 base and J by 6 bases, with 13 bases between. This CDR3 is 16 amino acids long. The CDR3 bases are TGTGCCAGCAGTGAATGGGGGGGTGACAGTAATTCACCCCTCCACTTT. Amino acid sequence: CASSEWGGDSNSPLHF. Supplemented by reference TRBV25-1 and TRBJ1-6, the full variable domain reads EADIYQTPRYLVIGTGKKITLECSQTMGHDKMYWYQQDPGMELHLIHYSYGVNSTEKGDLSSESTVSRIRTEHFPLTLESARPSHTSQYLCASSEWGGDSNSPLHFGNGTRLTVT.

This rearrangement joins TRBV6-6 to TRBJ2-7, with a possible D match to TRBD1 (5 bases). The V and J ends lost 5 bases and 0 bases respectively, with 11 bases between them. The CDR3 spans 14 residues. From germline, CDR1 is MNHNY and CDR2 SVGAGI (reference sequence). The CDR3 DNA follows: TGTGCCAGCAGTCCCACAGGTTACTCCTACGAGCAGTACTTC. Protein sequence: CASSPTGYSYEQYF.

The chain employs TRBV6-1 and TRBJ1-1, with D maybe TRBD1 (6 bases). Germline CDR1 reads MNHNS; CDR2 reads SASEGT. Trimming pared 7 bases from V and 2 bases from J, leaving 14 bases between. The CDR3 is made up of 14 amino acids. The CDR3: CASIFGQPNTEAFF. CDR3 DNA sequence: TGTGCCAGCATATTTGGACAGCCCAACACTGAAGCTTTCTTT.